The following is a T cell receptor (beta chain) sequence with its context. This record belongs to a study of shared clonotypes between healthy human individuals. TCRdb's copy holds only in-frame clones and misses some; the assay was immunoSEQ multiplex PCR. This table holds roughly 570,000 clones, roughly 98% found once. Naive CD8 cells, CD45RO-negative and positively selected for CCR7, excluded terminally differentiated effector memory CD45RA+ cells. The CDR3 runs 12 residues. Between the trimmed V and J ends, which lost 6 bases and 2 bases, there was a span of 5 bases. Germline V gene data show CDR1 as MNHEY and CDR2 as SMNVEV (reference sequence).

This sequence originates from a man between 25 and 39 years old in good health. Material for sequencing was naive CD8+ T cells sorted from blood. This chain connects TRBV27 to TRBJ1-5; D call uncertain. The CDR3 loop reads CASRAGNQPQHF. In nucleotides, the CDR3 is TGTGCCAGCAGGGCGGGCAATCAGCCCCAGCATTTT.